The 18 T cell receptor beta chains presented below share a single source sample, sequenced in a study of blood T cell repertoires in COVID-19. TCRdb's copy holds only in-frame clones and misses some; the assay was immunoSEQ multiplex PCR. In the table there are 95,000 to 150,000 clones, 80% to 90% of which are singletons. Sequenced input: peripheral blood. These receptors came from a woman aged 45-65 years with active or convalescent COVID-19.

The DNA of the CDR3 is TGTGCCAGCAGCTTAGTTCCGGGTCTCACAGATACGCAGTATTTT. It is translated as CASSLVPGLTDTQYF. The J gene is TRBJ2-3, the V gene TRBV7-2; D gene ambiguous. This CDR3 is 15 amino acids long. Germline V gene sequence: CDR1 SGHTA, CDR2 FQGNSA. Deletions cut 1 base from V and 2 bases from J, with 10 bases between.

V and J are TRBV12-2 and TRBJ2-1; the table's D call, TRBD2, was not checked against the DNA. TRBV12-2 is designated a pseudogene. This CDR3 is built from 18 residues. The CDR3 coding sequence is TGTGCAAGTCGCTCCCCGGCGGGTGGGGACTGGGAAATGATGGAGCAGTTCTTC. Its translation: CASRSPAGGDWEMMEQFF.

J is TRBJ2-7 and V is TRBV4-3; 7 bases line up with TRBD1. The CDR3 extends over 16 amino acids. The ends lost 0 bases at V and 2 bases at J; junction bases unmatched: 7. Germline CDR1 LGHNA, CDR2 YSLEER. The CDR3 loop reads CASSQDGQGVPYEQYF. The CDR3 nucleotides are TGCGCCAGCAGCCAAGATGGGCAGGGGGTACCCTACGAGCAGTACTTC.

This sequence joins TRBV24-1 and TRBJ2-3; 7 positions match TRBD2. The germline gives CDR1 KGHDR, CDR2 SFDVKD. This CDR3 comprises 15 residues. The V and J ends lost 9 bases and 0 bases, in that order; junction bases with no gene match: 8. The CDR3: CATGASSGSTDTQYF. CDR3 nucleotide sequence: TGTGCCACCGGAGCCTCTAGCGGAAGCACAGATACGCAGTATTTT.

The rearrangement links TRBV5-4 to TRBJ2-7, with 9 bases lining up with TRBD2. After removal of 0 bases from V and 1 base from J, the junction contained 8 bases not matched to a gene. Per germline, CDR1 SGHNT and CDR2 YYREEE (reference sequence). The CDR3 is 17 residues long. The CDR3 loop is CASSLGGRGRASYEQYF. Here the CDR3 DNA reads TGTGCCAGCAGCTTGGGAGGTCGCGGGAGGGCTTCCTACGAGCAGTACTTC.

The V and J genes are TRBV11-3 and TRBJ2-1, with D tentatively TRBD2 (6 bases). Germline V gene data show CDR1 as SGHNT and CDR2 as YENEEA. Trimming took off 5 bases at V and 7 bases at J, with 18 bases between the two ends. The CDR3 loop spans 15 amino acids. CDR3 residues: CASSLRRDLGNEQFF. CDR3 in DNA: TGTGCCAGCAGCCTTCGACGGGACTTGGGAAATGAGCAGTTCTTC.

The genes are TRBV25-1 and TRBJ1-2; tentatively, D is TRBD1 (6 bases). V lost 6 bases to trimming and J lost 6 bases, with 8 bases between them. The CDR3 runs to 11 residues. Germline V lookup: CDR1 MGHDK, CDR2 SYGVNS. The CDR3 DNA is TGTGCCAGCAGCAAGGGGGATGGCTACACCTTC. Protein: CASSKGDGYTF.

The chain couples TRBV15 to TRBJ2-4, with a possible D match to TRBD1 (6 bases). Germline loops: CDR1 LNHNV, CDR2 YYDKDF (reference sequence). V lost 3 bases to trimming and J lost 3 bases, with 12 bases between them. The CDR3 totals 15 residues. The CDR3 DNA reads as TGTGCCACCAGCAGGCCAGGGGTGGGCAAAAACATTCAGTACTTC. As protein: CATSRPGVGKNIQYF.

V usage is TRBV10-3 and J usage is TRBJ2-3, with 12 bases lining up with TRBD2. This CDR3 spans 17 amino acids. Trimming took 6 bases from V and 1 from J; bases not matched to a gene: 8. Germline V gene lookup returns CDR1 ENHRY and CDR2 SYGVKD. In DNA form, the CDR3 reads TGTGCCATCAGGGGGACTAGCGGGTTCTCGGGCACAGATACGCAGTATTTT. Protein product: CAIRGTSGFSGTDTQYF.

This chain connects TRBV4-3 to TRBJ2-2; no definite D call. This CDR3 is built from 16 residues. CDR1 and CDR2 (germline): LGHNA, YSLEER. V shed 0 bases and J shed 2 bases, with 10 bases lying between them. CDR3 sequence: CASSQDLRRNTGELFF. The CDR3 nucleotides are TGCGCCAGCAGCCAAGATCTTAGGAGAAACACCGGGGAGCTGTTTTTT.

The chain recombines TRBV7-3 with TRBJ2-1; 8 bases are a match to TRBD2. V was clipped by 5 bases and J by 6 bases; unmatched bases: 12. The CDR3 runs 16 residues. Germline lookup yields CDR1 SGHTA and CDR2 FQGTGA. The CDR3 protein is CASSQYGTSLLNEQFF. The CDR3 DNA sequence: TGTGCCAGCAGCCAATATGGGACTAGTCTCCTCAATGAGCAGTTCTTC.

The chain joins TRBV7-3 to TRBJ2-1; D is ambiguous. Germline lookup yields CDR1 SGHTA and CDR2 FQGTGA. V lost 0 bases, J lost 8 bases, and 8 bases lay in between. CDR3 size: 13 residues. The CDR3 region has the DNA TGTGCCAGCAGCTTAACCCCGAGCCATGAGCAGTTCTTC. This translates into CASSLTPSHEQFF. The complete variable domain, with remaining parts taken from reference TRBV7-3 and TRBJ2-1, reads GAGVSQTPSNKVTEKGKYVELRCDPISGHTALYWYRQSLGQGPEFLIYFQGTGAADDSGLPNDRFFAVRPEGSVSTLKIQRTERGDSAVYLCASSLTPSHEQFFGPGTRLTVL.

This chain connects TRBV6-4 to TRBJ1-5; D perhaps matches TRBD1 (5 bases). This CDR3 is 15 amino acids long. V shed 6 bases and J shed 6 bases, with 18 bases lying between them. The V gene's germline CDR1 is MRHNA and CDR2 SNTAGT. The CDR3 protein is CASSLVEGNIQPQHF. The CDR3 nucleotides read TGTGCCAGCAGCCTCGTGGAGGGGAATATTCAGCCCCAGCATTTT.

CDR3 in amino acids: CASSNRQAYEQYF. CDR3 DNA: TGTGCCAGCAGCAACCGACAGGCCTACGAGCAGTACTTC. The chain is built from TRBV7-2 and TRBJ2-7; D possibly corresponds to TRBD1 (6 bases). This CDR3 comprises 13 residues. V was clipped by 5 bases and J by 2 bases, with 10 bases between them. CDR1 SGHTA and CDR2 FQGNSA come from the germline V gene. Looking up the rest from reference TRBV7-2 and TRBJ2-7 gives the full variable domain: GAGVSQSPSNKVTEKGKDVELRCDPISGHTALYWYRQSLGQGLEFLIYFQGNSAPDKSGLPSDRFSAERTGGSVSTLTIQRTQQEDSAVYLCASSNRQAYEQYFGPGTRLTVT.

The rearrangement uses TRBV5-6 and TRBJ2-3; 12 bases are shared with TRBD2. Per germline, CDR1 SGHDT and CDR2 YYEEEE. The CDR3 has 15 amino acids. V lost 4 bases, J lost 3 bases, and 3 bases stayed unmatched. As DNA, the CDR3 is TGTGCCAGCAGCCTAGGACTAGCGGGGACAGATACGCAGTATTTT. Amino acids: CASSLGLAGTDTQYF.

This rearrangement joins TRBV12-3 or TRBV12-4 to TRBJ1-2; 7 bases map to TRBD1. The CDR3 totals 13 residues. V lost 5 bases and J lost 8; bases outside the gene matches: 8. CDR3 bases: TGTGCCAGCAGTCCCCGACAGGGACACGGCTACACCTTC. It yields the protein CASSPRQGHGYTF.

This clone was detected only once. The rearrangement links TRBV19 to TRBJ2-3; D not certain. Germline V gene lookup returns CDR1 LNHDA and CDR2 SQIVND (reference sequence). V was trimmed by 4 bases and J by 4 bases, leaving 12 bases between them. This CDR3 comprises 14 residues. The CDR3, as DNA: TGTGCCAGTAGTAGTACTGTGTTTCCAGATACGCAGTATTTT. As protein: CASSSTVFPDTQYF.

The chain joins TRBV19 to TRBJ2-5, with 7 bases fitting TRBD1. The CDR3 sequence is 15 residues long. The trim removed 4 bases at V and 5 bases at J, leaving 10 bases unmatched. Germline V lookup: CDR1 LNHDA, CDR2 SQIVND (reference sequence). CDR3 sequence: CASSTQPGTAETQYF. The DNA of the CDR3 is TGTGCCAGTAGTACCCAACCTGGGACAGCTGAGACCCAGTACTTC.